The 22 T cell receptor beta chains presented below share a single source sample, sequenced in a study of Graves' ophthalmopathy and Graves' hyperthyroidism. The authors amplified TCR beta CDR3 regions, and they did so from RNA transcripts for repertoire sequencing. First-round RT-PCR relied on HTBI primers, and a second-round multiplex PCR came next. TCRdb called the multiplex PCR reads again in MiXCR, with one record for every CDR3 protein. Of almost 750,000 distinct CDR3 sequences in the sample, 40% were seen once. The sample consisted of peripheral blood. The origin of the receptors is an adult man with Graves' ophthalmopathy.

This clonotype has at least ten counts. This chain uses TRBV5-8 with TRBJ1-6, with D possibly being TRBD1 (5 bases). The germline V and J ends were trimmed by 0 bases and 10 bases, with 14 bases remaining between them. The CDR3 is 15 residues long. CDR1 is SGHTS and CDR2 is YDEGEE in the germline V gene. CDR3: CASSLGESGGSPLHF. CDR3 DNA: TGTGCCAGCAGCTTGGGGGAAAGCGGGGGATCACCCCTCCACTTT.

Comments on this clonotype: A much larger clone lies a single base off, so this may be a read error. This CDR3 is CASSPNYQKTQYF. The CDR3 coding sequence is TGTGCCAGCAGCCCAAATTACCAAAAGACCCAGTACTTC. The rearrangement uses TRBV2 and TRBJ2-5, with D hard to call. The CDR3 length is 13 residues. CDR1 is SNHLY and CDR2 is FYNNEI in the germline V gene.

This clonotype was counted at least ten times. This chain connects TRBV7-3 to TRBJ1-5; D perhaps matches TRBD1 (6 bases). The germline V gene has CDR1 SGHTA and CDR2 FQGTGA. Trimming stripped 5 bases from V and 1 base from J, with 15 bases between. This CDR3 is built from 16 residues. The CDR3 spells CASSHPQGDSNQPQHF. CDR3 nucleotide sequence: TGTGCCAGCAGCCACCCACAGGGAGACAGCAATCAGCCCCAGCATTTT.

This clonotype was seen many times. The chain combines TRBV7-9 with TRBJ2-7, with D unresolved. V lost 5 bases and J 7 bases, leaving 9 bases between the germline ends. This CDR3 spans 11 amino acids. The V gene's germline CDR1 is SEHNR and CDR2 FQNEAQ (reference sequence). The CDR3 bases are TGTGCCAGCAGCCCCGCTCGTGAGCAGTACTTC. It codes for CASSPAREQYF.

The chain links TRBV2 to TRBJ2-5; D remains unclear. The CDR3 extends over 17 amino acids. Germline CDR1 is SNHLY and CDR2 is FYNNEI. Trimming shortened V by 1 base and J by 7 bases, and 22 bases separated the two germline ends. The CDR3 is CASSEEWASKELRTQYF. The CDR3 bases are TGTGCCAGCAGTGAAGAGTGGGCCTCGAAAGAACTAAGGACCCAGTACTTC.

The sample holds one count of this clonotype. The gene calls are TRBV12-3 or TRBV12-4 and TRBJ1-2; possibly TRBD1 for D (5 bases). V gave up 6 bases and J gave up 2 bases, with 13 bases separating them. The CDR3 has 14 residues. CDR3 DNA sequence: TGTGCCAGCAGGTGGACAAACACCAACTATGGCTACACCTTC. It is translated as CASRWTNTNYGYTF.

This clonotype has ten or more counts. V usage is TRBV25-1 and J usage is TRBJ1-1; TRBD1 is a possible D gene (6 bases). The CDR3 runs 13 residues. In germline, CDR1 is MGHDK, CDR2 SYGVNS. V dropped 9 bases and J dropped 0 bases, with 11 bases sitting between them. The chain's CDR3 is CARRGDMNTEAFF. The CDR3 nucleotides read TGTGCCAGGAGAGGGGACATGAACACTGAAGCTTTCTTT.

The V call is TRBV10-3, the J call TRBJ2-7; 11 bases are shared with TRBD2. This CDR3 comprises 14 residues. CDR1 and CDR2 from the germline V gene are ENHRY and SYGVKD. The CDR3 reads CATRSRGLAAEQYF. The CDR3 region has the DNA TGTGCTACTCGGAGCCGGGGACTAGCGGCCGAGCAGTACTTC.

Only a few counts were recorded for this clonotype. The rearrangement links TRBV20-1 to TRBJ1-5, with D possibly TRBD1 on 6 matching bases. CDR3 length: 14 residues. Looked up from germline, CDR1 is DFQATT and CDR2 is SNEGSKA (reference sequence). Between the trimmed V and J ends, which lost 4 bases and 0 bases, there was a span of 10 bases. CDR3 amino acids: CSATPTGSNQPQHF. The CDR3 DNA is TGCAGTGCTACACCGACAGGTAGCAATCAGCCCCAGCATTTT.

This chain joins TRBV11-3 and TRBJ2-2; TRBD1 aligns across 7 bases. From germline, CDR1 is SGHNT and CDR2 YENEEA. V trimming: 4 bases; J trimming: 7 bases; junction bases outside the gene matches: 9. CDR3 size: 15 residues. CDR3 in amino acids: CASSSRDRGGGELFF. The DNA of the CDR3 is TGTGCCAGCAGCTCCCGGGACAGAGGAGGCGGGGAGCTGTTTTTT.

The V call is TRBV6-5, the J call TRBJ1-6; no definite D call. The V gene's germline CDR1 is MNHEY and CDR2 SVGAGI. This CDR3 region has 16 residues. V lost 6 bases to trimming and J lost 0 bases, with 12 bases between them. The chain's CDR3 is CASRSAIVSYNSPLHF. CDR3 DNA: TGTGCCAGCAGATCGGCAATCGTCTCCTATAATTCACCCCTCCACTTT.

There are many counts of this clonotype. The chain uses TRBV20-1 and TRBJ1-2; perhaps TRBD1 as D (5 bases). The CDR3 has 15 amino acids. V dropped 3 bases and J dropped 6 bases, with 20 bases sitting between them. Germline CDR1 is DFQATT and CDR2 is SNEGSKA (reference sequence). CDR3 sequence (DNA): TGCAGTGCTAGGATCGACAGCTCGGTCCAGGATGGCTACACCTTC. Protein sequence: CSARIDSSVQDGYTF.

This clonotype was observed a few times. The chain joins TRBV5-1 to TRBJ2-7; 11 positions match TRBD1. After removal of 4 bases from V and 2 bases from J, the junction contained 5 bases not matched to a gene. The CDR3 totals 15 residues. Germline-derived CDR1 and CDR2 are SGHRS and YFSETQ. The CDR3 region is CASSRTGGATYEQYF. CDR3 nucleotides: TGCGCCAGCAGCCGGACAGGGGGCGCAACCTACGAGCAGTACTTC. The full variable domain, rest sourced from reference TRBV5-1 and TRBJ2-7, is KAGVTQTPRYLIKTRGQQVTLSCSPISGHRSVSWYQQTPGQGLQFLFEYFSETQRNKGNFPGRFSGRQFSNSRSEMNVSTLELGDSALYLCASSRTGGATYEQYFGPGTRLTVT.

The table lists this clonotype with a count of one. This sequence joins TRBV25-1 and TRBJ1-2, with D possibly TRBD1 on 5 matching bases. The germline CDR1 and CDR2 sequences are MGHDK and SYGVNS. Trimming took 7 bases from V and 0 from J, leaving 12 bases between them. This CDR3 contains 14 residues. CDR3 coding DNA: TGTGCCAGCACAGGGTCCAAAGCTAACTATGGCTACACCTTC. This encodes CASTGSKANYGYTF.

The J gene is TRBJ1-5, the V gene TRBV24-1; D gene uncertain. This CDR3 region has 12 residues. Deletions cut 3 bases from V and 5 bases from J, with 4 bases between. Looked up from germline, CDR1 is KGHDR and CDR2 is SFDVKD. Here the CDR3 reads CATSDPDQPQHF. The CDR3 DNA reads as TGTGCCACCAGTGATCCCGATCAGCCCCAGCATTTT.

The chain is built from TRBV7-2 and TRBJ2-5; 7 nucleotides line up with TRBD2. Germline-derived CDR1 and CDR2 are SGHTA and FQGNSA. The CDR3 is 16 residues long. With V trimmed by 2 bases and J by 3 bases, 9 bases remained unmatched. The CDR3 DNA reads as TGTGCCAGCAGCTTATCGCCAACCGGGGGGAAAGAGACCCAGTACTTC. It specifies CASSLSPTGGKETQYF.

The CDR3 DNA reads as TGTGCCAGCAGCCAAGAACCTGGCGAGCAGTACTTC. Its protein product is CASSQEPGEQYF. The J gene is TRBJ2-7, the V gene TRBV3-1; D not resolved. Per germline, CDR1 LGHDT and CDR2 YNNKEL (reference sequence). The V gene lost 0 bases and the J gene lost 6 bases, with 6 bases spanning the gap. The CDR3 loop spans 12 amino acids.

CDR3 DNA: TGTGCCAGCTCGCCTGGGTCTTTGGGGTTTGAAAAACTGTTTTTT. Translation: CASSPGSLGFEKLFF. This chain connects TRBV2 to TRBJ1-4; D unresolved. Germline-derived CDR1 and CDR2 are SNHLY and FYNNEI. The germline V and J ends were trimmed by 8 bases and 7 bases, with 20 bases remaining between them. The CDR3 is made up of 15 amino acids.

This clonotype was seen more than once but under ten times. V usage is TRBV7-9 and J usage is TRBJ2-7, with a tentative D call TRBD2 (6 bases). Germline CDR1 is SEHNR and CDR2 is FQNEAQ (reference sequence). The length of the CDR3 is 14 residues. Trimming took off 5 bases at V and 3 bases at J, with 14 bases between the two ends. The CDR3 bases are TGTGCCAGCAGCGCTCTAGAGCGGGTCTACGAGCAGTACTTC. Amino acids: CASSALERVYEQYF. The full variable domain, with the rest looked up from reference TRBV7-9 and TRBJ2-7, is DTGVSQNPRHKITKRGQNVTFRCDPISEHNRLYWYRQTLGQGPEFLTYFQNEAQLEKSRLLSDRFSAERPKGSFSTLEIQRTEQGDSAMYLCASSALERVYEQYFGPGTRLTVT.

At least ten counts were recorded for this clonotype. This rearrangement joins TRBV19 to TRBJ1-5, with a tentative D call TRBD1 (5 bases). V lost 3 bases to trimming and J lost 6 bases, with 15 bases between them. The germline V gene has CDR1 LNHDA and CDR2 SQIVND (reference sequence). This CDR3 is 15 amino acids long. For the CDR3, the DNA is TGTGCCAGTAGTATTAAGGGCAGGGCTTTTCAGCCCCAGCATTTT. It specifies CASSIKGRAFQPQHF.

The chain uses TRBV14 and TRBJ2-7; no clear D gene. The ends were cut back, 4 bases at V and 3 bases at J, with 19 bases in the middle. The CDR3 is 16 amino acids. Germline CDR1 is SGHDN and CDR2 is FVKESK. CDR3 nucleotides: TGTGCCAGCAGCCTAACTAACTACCGGAGACTCTACGAGCAGTACTTC. Translating it yields CASSLTNYRRLYEQYF.

The rearrangement uses TRBV5-1 and TRBJ1-1; perhaps TRBD1 as D (6 bases). V was shortened by 3 bases and J by 2 bases, with 17 bases between the two germline ends. Germline CDR1 SGHRS, CDR2 YFSETQ. The CDR3 totals 16 residues. The CDR3: CASSYYGGGTNTEAFF. CDR3 DNA: TGCGCCAGCAGCTATTATGGGGGCGGAACCAACACTGAAGCTTTCTTT.